What follows describes a single TCR beta chain. The data were taken from a study of blood T cell repertoires in COVID-19. Only in-frame clones appear in the TCRdb table, and some are missing; sequencing was by immunoSEQ multiplex PCR. The table has about 210,000 clones, over 60% seen once; the top ten hold roughly 6.7%. CDR1 and CDR2 (germline): SGHRS, YFSETQ. The CDR3 has 15 residues. With 4 bases clipped from V and 5 bases from J, the junction kept 9 bases outside the gene matches. The clonotype comes from a woman between 70 and 85 years old with acute or convalescent COVID-19. This chain uses TRBV5-1 with TRBJ1-2, with 9 bases fitting TRBD1. The sample consisted of peripheral blood. The CDR3 loop is CASSDPDRGWYGYTF. As DNA, the CDR3 is TGCGCCAGCAGCGACCCGGACAGGGGATGGTATGGCTACACCTTC.